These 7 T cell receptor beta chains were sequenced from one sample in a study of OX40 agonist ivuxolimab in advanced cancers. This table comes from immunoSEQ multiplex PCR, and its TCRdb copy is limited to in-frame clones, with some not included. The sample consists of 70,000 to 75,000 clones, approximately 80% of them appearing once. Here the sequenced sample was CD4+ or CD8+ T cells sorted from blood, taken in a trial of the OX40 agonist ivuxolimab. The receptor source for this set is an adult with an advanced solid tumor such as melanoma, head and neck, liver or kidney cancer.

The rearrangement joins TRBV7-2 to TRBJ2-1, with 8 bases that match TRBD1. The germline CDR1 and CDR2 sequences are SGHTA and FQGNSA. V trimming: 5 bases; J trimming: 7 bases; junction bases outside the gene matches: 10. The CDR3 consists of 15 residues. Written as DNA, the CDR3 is TGTGCCAGCAGCGCATTACAGGGGGGTGGGAATGAGCAGTTCTTC. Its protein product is CASSALQGGGNEQFF.

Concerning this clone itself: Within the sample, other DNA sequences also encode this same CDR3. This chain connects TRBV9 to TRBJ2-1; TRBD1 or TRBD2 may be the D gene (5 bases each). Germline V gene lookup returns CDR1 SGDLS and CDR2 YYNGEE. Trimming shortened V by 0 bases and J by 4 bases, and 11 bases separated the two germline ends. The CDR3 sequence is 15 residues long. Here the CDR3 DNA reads TGTGCCAGCAGCGTAGACGGGACCGATTACAATGAGCAGTTCTTC. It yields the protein CASSVDGTDYNEQFF.

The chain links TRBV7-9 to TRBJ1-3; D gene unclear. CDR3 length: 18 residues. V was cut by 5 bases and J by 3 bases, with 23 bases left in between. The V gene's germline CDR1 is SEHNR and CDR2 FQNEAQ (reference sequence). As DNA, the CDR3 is TGTGCCAGCAGCCCCGAAGGAGGACGGGAGCTGTTTGGAAACACCATATATTTT. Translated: CASSPEGGRELFGNTIYF.

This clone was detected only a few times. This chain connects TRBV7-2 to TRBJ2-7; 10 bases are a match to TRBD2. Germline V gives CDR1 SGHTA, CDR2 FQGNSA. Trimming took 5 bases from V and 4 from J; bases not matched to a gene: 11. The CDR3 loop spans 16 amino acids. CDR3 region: CASSPRGASGGYEQYF. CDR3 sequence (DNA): TGTGCCAGCAGCCCCAGAGGGGCTAGCGGGGGTTACGAGCAGTACTTC. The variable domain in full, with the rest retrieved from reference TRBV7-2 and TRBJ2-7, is GAGVSQSPSNKVTEKGKDVELRCDPISGHTALYWYRQSLGQGLEFLIYFQGNSAPDKSGLPSDRFSAERTGGSVSTLTIQRTQQEDSAVYLCASSPRGASGGYEQYFGPGTRLTVT.

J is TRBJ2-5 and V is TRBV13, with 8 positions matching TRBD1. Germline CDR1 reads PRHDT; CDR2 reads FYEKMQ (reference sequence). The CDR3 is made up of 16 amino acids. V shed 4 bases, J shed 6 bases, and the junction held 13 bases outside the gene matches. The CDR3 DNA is TGTGCCAGCAGCTATATAGGACAGGGTCCGGGAAAGACCCAGTACTTC. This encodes CASSYIGQGPGKTQYF.

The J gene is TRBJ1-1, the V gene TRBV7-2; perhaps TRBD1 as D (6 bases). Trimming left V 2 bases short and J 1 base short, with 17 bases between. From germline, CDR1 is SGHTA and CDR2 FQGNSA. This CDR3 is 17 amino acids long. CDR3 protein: CASSLISGGGSNTEAFF. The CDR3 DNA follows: TGTGCCAGCAGCTTAATTTCGGGGGGCGGTTCGAACACTGAAGCTTTCTTT.

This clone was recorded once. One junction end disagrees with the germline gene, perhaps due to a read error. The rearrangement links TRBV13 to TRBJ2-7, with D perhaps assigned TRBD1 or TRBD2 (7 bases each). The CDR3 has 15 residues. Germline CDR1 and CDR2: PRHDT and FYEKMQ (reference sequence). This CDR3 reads CASSFRGGNSHEQYF. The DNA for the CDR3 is TGTGCCAGCAGCTTCAGGGGGGGCAACTCCCACGAGCAGTACTTC.